This record covers a single T cell receptor (beta chain). Its antigen is still unknown. 60 Vbeta and 13 Jbeta primers were used in PCR. Using immunoSEQ multiplex PCR, the repertoire was profiled, and TCRdb retains in-frame clones only, with some absent. This table has about 160,000 clones, 80% appearing once. This sample stems from a study of cytomegalovirus exposure and HLA in healthy donors. Germline trimming cut 6 bases from V and 6 bases from J; bases unmatched to any gene: 12. This CDR3 contains 15 residues. Germline values: CDR1 MNHEY, CDR2 SMNVEV (reference sequence). Study observations and caveats: As a later analysis revealed, most CMV-associated TCR beta chains appeared HLA-restricted.

This chain links TRBV27 with TRBJ2-7, with 9 bases that match TRBD1. The sequenced material came from PBMCs. The clonotype comes from a young man in good health and CMV-seronegative. The CDR3 reads CASSPNRGRKGEQYF. In nucleotides, the CDR3 is TGTGCCAGCAGCCCCAACAGGGGGCGGAAAGGCGAGCAGTACTTC.